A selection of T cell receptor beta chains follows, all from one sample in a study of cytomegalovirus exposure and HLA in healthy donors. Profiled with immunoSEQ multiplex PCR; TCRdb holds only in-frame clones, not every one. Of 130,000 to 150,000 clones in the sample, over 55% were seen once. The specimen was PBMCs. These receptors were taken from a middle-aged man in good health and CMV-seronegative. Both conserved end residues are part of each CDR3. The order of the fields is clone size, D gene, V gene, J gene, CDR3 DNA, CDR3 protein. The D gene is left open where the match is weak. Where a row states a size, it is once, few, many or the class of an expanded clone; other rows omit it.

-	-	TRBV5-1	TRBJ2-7	TGCGCCAGCAGCTTGCAGTTGGCAGGGGTCGAGCAGTACTTC	CASSLQLAGVEQYF
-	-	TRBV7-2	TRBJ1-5	TGTGCCAGCAGCCCGGAAAACAGGGAGAGTCAGCCCCAGAATTTT	CASSPENRESQPQNF
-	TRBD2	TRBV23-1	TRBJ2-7	TGCGCCAGCCACTCTAGGACTAGCGGCCGCCCATTACCCTACGAGCAGTACTTC	CASHSRTSGRPLPYEQYF
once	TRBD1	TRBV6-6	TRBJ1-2	TGTGCCAGCAGTTACAGGGACAGGGATGGCTACACCTTC	CASSYRDRDGYTF
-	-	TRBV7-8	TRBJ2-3	TGTGCCAGTTCCCCGACAACCACAGATACGCAGTATTTT	CASSPTTTDTQYF
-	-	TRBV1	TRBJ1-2	TGCACCAGCAGCCAAGATAAGGGACTTTGGGCTAACTATGGCTACACCTTC	CTSSQDKGLWANYGYTF
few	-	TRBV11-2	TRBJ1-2	TGTGCCAGCAGCTTCACGGAGGCTGGCTACACCTTC	CASSFTEAGYTF
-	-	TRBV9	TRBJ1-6	TGTGCCAGCAGCTCTACGGGACATCCGGCCAATTCACCCCTCCACTTT	CASSSTGHPANSPLHF
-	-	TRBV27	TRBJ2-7	TGTGCCAGCAGTGCAGGGAGGAAGCACGAGCAGTACTTC	CASSAGRKHEQYF
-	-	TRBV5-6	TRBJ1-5	TGTGCCAGCAGCTTGGGGTCCCTAGGGCCCCAGCATTTT	CASSLGSLGPQHF
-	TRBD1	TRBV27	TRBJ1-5	TGTGCCAGCAGTTACGGGACAGGGGATCAGCCCCAGCATTTT	CASSYGTGDQPQHF
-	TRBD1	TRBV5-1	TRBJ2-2	TGCGCCAGCAGCCTCGGACAGGGGAGGGGCACCGGGGAGCTGTTTTTT	CASSLGQGRGTGELFF
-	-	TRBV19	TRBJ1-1	TGTGCCAGTAGTATTTGGGCAACGAACACTGAAGCTTTCTTT	CASSIWATNTEAFF
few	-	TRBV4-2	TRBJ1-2	TGTGCCAGCAGCCAAGAGCGGGCCCGAAGGTACACCTTC	CASSQERARRYTF
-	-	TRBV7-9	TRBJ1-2	TGTGCCAGCAGCCCGTACAGGGAAGAGTCCTATGGCTACACCTTC	CASSPYREESYGYTF
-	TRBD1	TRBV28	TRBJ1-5	TGTGCCAGCAGTTTGAGACAGGGGGGGATGGGCAATCAGCCCCAGCATTTT	CASSLRQGGMGNQPQHF
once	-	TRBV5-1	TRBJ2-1	TGCGCCAGCAGCCCAGGGGAGTCCTACAATGAGCAGTTCTTC	CASSPGESYNEQFF
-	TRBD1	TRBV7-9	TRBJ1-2	TGTGCCAGCAGCCGGACAGGGAGAGAATATGGCTACACCTTC	CASSRTGREYGYTF
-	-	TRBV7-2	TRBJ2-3	TGTGCCAGCAGTTCCTCAGATACGCAGTATTTT	CASSSSDTQYF
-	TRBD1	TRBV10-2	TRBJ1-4	TGCGCCAGCAGTTCCTGGACAGGGGAGAATGAAAAACTGTTTTTT	CASSSWTGENEKLFF
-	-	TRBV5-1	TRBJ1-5	TGCGCCAGCAGCTCCGGTCCCCGGGGTTATAGCAATCAGCCCCAGCATTTT	CASSSGPRGYSNQPQHF
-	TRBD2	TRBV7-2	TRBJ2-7	TGTGCCAGCAGCTCGGTAGCGGGAGGATACGAGCAGTACTTC	CASSSVAGGYEQYF